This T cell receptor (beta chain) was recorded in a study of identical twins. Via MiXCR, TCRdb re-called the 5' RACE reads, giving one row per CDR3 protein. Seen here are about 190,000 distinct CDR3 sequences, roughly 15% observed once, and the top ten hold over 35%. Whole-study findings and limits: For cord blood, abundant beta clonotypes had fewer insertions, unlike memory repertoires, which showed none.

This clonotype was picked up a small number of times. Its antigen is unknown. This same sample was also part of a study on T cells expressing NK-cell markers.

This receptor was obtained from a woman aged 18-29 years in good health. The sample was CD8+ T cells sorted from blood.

CDR3 DNA sequence: TGCGCCAGCAGCCAAGATCACGGCCTCCGCGAGACCCAGTACTTC. Its translation is CASSQDHGLRETQYF. The rearrangement links TRBV4-3 to TRBJ2-5; no clear D. The CDR3 contains 15 residues. Trimming removed 0 bases at V and 5 bases at J, with 13 bases between. Germline CDR1 is LGHNA and CDR2 is YSLEER.